The present T cell receptor beta chain was sequenced within a study of post-analysis software for immune sequencing data. Background on the study: Included courses were relapsing-remitting and secondary progressive multiple sclerosis; progressive-relapsing multiple sclerosis was also included.

The TCR beta cDNA libraries contained unique molecular identifiers. TCRdb reanalysed the PCR reads using MiXCR and keeps one entry per CDR3 protein. The sample has 400,000 to 500,000 distinct CDR3 sequences, approximately 37% seen once. This clonotype has only a few counts. What it binds is unknown. Whole-study results and caveats: Patients showed TRBV5-6, TRBV5-1 and TRBV20-1 among several TRBV segments more frequent than in controls.

This CDR3 comprises 14 residues. Trimming left V 4 bases short and J 7 bases short, with 14 bases between. The TCR originated in a girl aged 2-15 years with multiple sclerosis. J is TRBJ2-1 and V is TRBV12-3 or TRBV12-4, with no clear D. Sequencing input: blood. Here the CDR3 DNA reads TGTGCCAGCAGTTCCCTCCCAGTTGGGAATGAGCAGTTCTTC. Protein product: CASSSLPVGNEQFF.